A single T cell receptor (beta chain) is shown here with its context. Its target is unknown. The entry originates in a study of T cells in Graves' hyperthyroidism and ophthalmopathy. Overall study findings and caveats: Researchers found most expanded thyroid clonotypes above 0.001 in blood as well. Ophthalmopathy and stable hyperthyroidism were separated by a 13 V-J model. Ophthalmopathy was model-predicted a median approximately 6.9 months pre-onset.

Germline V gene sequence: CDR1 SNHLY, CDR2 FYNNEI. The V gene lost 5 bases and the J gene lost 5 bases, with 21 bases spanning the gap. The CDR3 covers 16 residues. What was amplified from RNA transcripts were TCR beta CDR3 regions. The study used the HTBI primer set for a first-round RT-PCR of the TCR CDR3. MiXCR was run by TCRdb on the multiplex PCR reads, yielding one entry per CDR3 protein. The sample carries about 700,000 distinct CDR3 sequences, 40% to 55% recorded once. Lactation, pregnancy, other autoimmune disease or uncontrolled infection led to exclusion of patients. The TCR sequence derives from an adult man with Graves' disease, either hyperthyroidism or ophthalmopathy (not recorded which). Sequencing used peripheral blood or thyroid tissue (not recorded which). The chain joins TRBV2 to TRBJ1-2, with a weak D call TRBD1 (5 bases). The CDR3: CASSLFRQGGRYGYTF. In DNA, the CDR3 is TGTGCCAGCAGTTTATTTCGCCAGGGAGGGCGGTATGGCTACACCTTC. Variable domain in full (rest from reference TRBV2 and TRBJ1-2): EPEVTQTPSHQVTQMGQEVILRCVPISNHLYFYWYRQILGQKVEFLVSFYNNEISEKSEIFDDQFSVERPDGSNFTLKIRSTKLEDSAMYFCASSLFRQGGRYGYTFGSGTRLTVV.